Listed below are T cell receptor beta chains from one sample, sequenced in a study of PD-1 blockade in classical Hodgkin lymphoma. The repertoire was sequenced with immunoSEQ multiplex PCR; TCRdb's copy has only in-frame clones and lacks some. The sample has roughly 50,000 clones; over 75% are singletons. The starting material was peripheral blood mononuclear cells (PBMCs), obtained at baseline. These receptor sequences come from a human donor with classical Hodgkin lymphoma. The CDR3 runs from the conserved cysteine through the conserved F or W. The order of the fields is D gene, V gene, clone size, J gene, CDR3 DNA, CDR3 protein. The D gene is left open where the match is weak. The listing skips clone size in some rows; elsewhere it reads once, few, many or a size class.

TRBD2	TRBV7-2	NA	TRBJ2-3	TGTGCCAGCAGCGGCCGGGGAGGGGATCGTCGGGATACGCAGTATTTT	CASSGRGGDRRDTQYF
NA	TRBV5-8	NA	TRBJ1-3	TGTGCCAGCAGCTTGATGGGGTCTGGAAACACCATATATTTT	CASSLMGSGNTIYF
TRBD1	TRBV18	NA	TRBJ1-1	TGTGCCAGCTCACCCTGGACAGGAAACTCGAACACTGAAGCTTTCTTT	CASSPWTGNSNTEAFF
NA	TRBV5-1	NA	TRBJ2-3	TGCGCCAGCACCGGGGCGGGGGATACGCAGTATTTT	CASTGAGDTQYF
NA	TRBV19	NA	TRBJ1-3	TGTGCCAGTGGGTCCTCTGGAAACACCATATATTTT	CASGSSGNTIYF
NA	TRBV7-9	NA	TRBJ1-1	TGTGCCAGCAGCTTAGGGATATTTCGGACAGCCAGGAGGAACACTGAAGCTTTCTTT	CASSLGIFRTARRNTEAFF
NA	TRBV19	NA	TRBJ1-5	TGTGCCAGTAGTACCTGGGGTCAGCCCCAGCATTTT	CASSTWGQPQHF
NA	TRBV29-1	NA	TRBJ2-7	TGCAGCGTCGTCCTTGGAGGAGCGCCCGGCCCATCCTACGAGCAGTACTTC	CSVVLGGAPGPSYEQYF
TRBD2	TRBV18	once	TRBJ2-1	TGTGCCAGCTCACTAGCGGGAGGGAGCTACAATGAGCAGTTCTTC	CASSLAGGSYNEQFF
NA	TRBV12-2	NA	TRBJ1-3	TGTGCAAGTCGCTCAGGGGGCGGTTTGGAGTCTGGAAACACCATATATTTT	CASRSGGGLESGNTIYF
NA	TRBV19	NA	TRBJ1-1	TGTGCCAGTAGTATCTCTCCCAAGGGACCGGCTGAAGCTTTCTTT	CASSISPKGPAEAFF
NA	TRBV10-3	once	TRBJ2-1	TGTGCCATCAGTGAGAGGGAAGGGTCCTACAATGAGCAGTTCTTC	CAISEREGSYNEQFF
NA	TRBV5-6	NA	TRBJ1-1	TGTGCCAGCAGCTTAAGGGCAGGCACTGAAGCTTTCTTT	CASSLRAGTEAFF
NA	TRBV7-9	few	TRBJ2-2	TGTGCCAGCAGCCAACAGGGAAACACCGGGGAGCTGTTTTTT	CASSQQGNTGELFF
NA	TRBV28	few	TRBJ1-3	TGTGCCAGCAGCCGCACAGGCGGGCCTGGTTACACCATATATTTT	CASSRTGGPGYTIYF
TRBD1	TRBV12-5	few	TRBJ1-5	TGTGCTAGTGGTTCGCTAGGTTGGGGACAGGGACGCCAGCCCCAGCATTTT	CASGSLGWGQGRQPQHF
NA	TRBV7-7	few	TRBJ1-3	TGTGCTAGCAGTTCCGGGCCGGAAAACACCATATATTTT	CASSSGPENTIYF
NA	TRBV11-2	NA	TRBJ2-7	TGTGCCAGCAGGCCCGGGACCTTGAGCTCCTACGAGCAGTACTTC	CASRPGTLSSYEQYF
TRBD1	TRBV18	NA	TRBJ1-4	TGTGCCAGCTCAACAGGGGCCGATAATGAAAAACTGTTTTTT	CASSTGADNEKLFF
TRBD2	TRBV6-6	NA	TRBJ2-7	TGTGCCAGCAGCGTAGCTAGCGGTTACGAGCAGTACTTC	CASSVASGYEQYF
NA	TRBV13	NA	TRBJ1-1	TGTGCCAGCAGCTTAGGCGGCCAGGGCCCTGAAGCTTTCTTT	CASSLGGQGPEAFF
NA	TRBV29-1	NA	TRBJ1-1	TGCAGCGTTGGGGAGGGCAGCAACACTGAAGCTTTCTTT	CSVGEGSNTEAFF
NA	TRBV29-1	NA	TRBJ1-2	TGCAGCGCCGAAGGGCTCGGCTACACCTTC	CSAEGLGYTF
NA	TRBV7-8	NA	TRBJ1-4	TGTGCCAGCAGCTTAATGGGCTCTTTAAGTGAAAAACTGTTTTTT	CASSLMGSLSEKLFF
NA	TRBV7-6	NA	TRBJ1-1	TGTGCCAGCATCCGGGCCTCGAGGTTGATCACTGAAGCTTTCTTT	CASIRASRLITEAFF
TRBD1	TRBV4-3	NA	TRBJ1-4	TGCGCCAGCAGCCAACGTTGGGGCATGCAGGGGGCCCTTTCTAGACTGTTTTTT	CASSQRWGMQGALSRLFF
NA	TRBV5-6	few	TRBJ2-1	TGTGCCAGCAGCAGGGGGACACGACCCAATGAGCAGTTCTTC	CASSRGTRPNEQFF